The 2 T cell receptor beta chains reported below all come from one sample, sequenced in a study of long-term antiretroviral therapy in people with HIV. immunoSEQ v3.0 was run at survey level. Assay used: immunoSEQ multiplex PCR; TCRdb lists only in-frame clones, some missing. This sample yields over 25,000 clones, of which around 80% are seen a single time; around 10% belongs to the top ten. Specimen: unsorted PBMCs, collected roughly 2.7 years after starting antiretroviral therapy. Every receptor here comes from a man aged 25 to 40 with HIV.

This sequence joins TRBV30 and TRBJ1-5, with no clear D. Germline V gene sequence: CDR1 GTSNPN, CDR2 SVGIG (reference sequence). V was shortened by 4 bases and J by 5 bases, with 9 bases between the two germline ends. CDR3 length equals 12 residues. CDR3 protein: CAWKADDQPQHF. CDR3 nucleotides: TGTGCCTGGAAGGCAGACGATCAGCCCCAGCATTTT.

V gene TRBV5-8 combines with J gene TRBJ2-7; D is undetermined. The CDR3 consists of 13 residues. The V gene's germline CDR1 is SGHTS and CDR2 YDEGEE. Trimming left V 7 bases short and J 3 bases short, with 14 bases between. The CDR3 DNA follows: TGTGCCAGCCTCGGCGGCAGGCGCTACGAGCAGTACTTC. This gives the protein CASLGGRRYEQYF.